This paragraph reports one TCR beta chain. Antigen unknown. Germline loops: CDR1 SGHRS, CDR2 YFSETQ. The trim removed 4 bases at V and 2 bases at J, leaving 3 bases unmatched. The CDR3 length is 14 residues. The entry originates in a study of vaccination and CD4 T cells after COVID-19. Study-wide background: Convalescent patients were SARS-CoV-2 positive by nasal swab PCR; under ten mild, one severe. Findings and caveats of the study: Researchers report that a median roughly 90% of reactive clones in convalescent patients surfaced only post-vaccination.

Oncomine TCR Beta short-read sequencing was applied to DNA from cultured CD4+ T cells. TCRdb re-derived calls from the PCR reads in MiXCR, one entry per CDR3 protein. The sample lists around 19,000 distinct CDR3 sequences, 43% occurring once. As to treatment: approximately 11-day PBMC culture with coronavirus spike peptide pools or control peptides (ViraFEST assay). The starting material was CD4+ T cells from blood, cultured in vitro, obtained after SARS-CoV-2 vaccination. The sequence was collected from a human donor who had recovered from COVID-19. This chain links TRBV5-1 with TRBJ2-5, with 9 bases matching TRBD2. CDR3 DNA sequence: TGCGCCAGCAGCGGGCTAGCGGGGCAAGAGACCCAGTACTTC. The encoded protein is CASSGLAGQETQYF.